Listed below are T cell receptor beta chains from one sample, sequenced in a study of graft-versus-host responses after intestinal transplantation. Some clones are missing from TCRdb's copy, which holds only in-frame ones; the method was immunoSEQ multiplex PCR. The sample gives roughly 25,000 clones, 90% to 95% of which show up once; less than 0.85% is in the top ten. The material was PBMCs, obtained nearly 31 days after intestinal transplant. The receptors stem from a human patient who received an intestinal transplant, so some T cells may come from the graft donor. Both conserved end residues are part of each CDR3. The order of the fields is CDR3 protein, CDR3 DNA, clone size, D gene, V gene, J gene. The D gene is left open where the match is weak. Size values are once, few and many counts, or a class for expanded clones, and some rows have none.

CDR3aa: CASRSPGQGLYGYTF
CDR3nt: TGTGCCAGCAGATCGCCCGGACAGGGCCTCTATGGCTACACCTTC
abundance: -
d_gene: TRBD1
v_gene: TRBV5-8
j_gene: TRBJ1-2

CDR3aa: CASSLGDTYEQYF
CDR3nt: TGCGCCAGCAGCTTGGGGGACACCTACGAGCAGTACTTC
abundance: -
d_gene: -
v_gene: TRBV5-1
j_gene: TRBJ2-7

CDR3aa: CASSLRTGLAGGKSTDTQYF
CDR3nt: TGTGCCAGCAGCTTGCGGACCGGACTAGCGGGAGGGAAAAGCACAGATACGCAGTATTTT
abundance: -
d_gene: TRBD2
v_gene: TRBV5-8
j_gene: TRBJ2-3

CDR3aa: CASSRGGGPQHF
CDR3nt: TGTGCCAGCAGCCGGGGGGGTGGGCCCCAGCATTTT
abundance: -
d_gene: -
v_gene: TRBV2
j_gene: TRBJ1-5

CDR3aa: CASSLASGETQYF
CDR3nt: TGTGCCAGCAGCTTGGCCAGCGGAGAGACCCAGTACTTC
abundance: -
d_gene: -
v_gene: TRBV5-6
j_gene: TRBJ2-5

CDR3aa: CASTRTGGPYNEQFF
CDR3nt: TGTGCCAGCACCCGGACAGGGGGTCCCTACAATGAGCAGTTCTTC
abundance: -
d_gene: TRBD1
v_gene: TRBV28
j_gene: TRBJ2-1

CDR3aa: CSALGTYEQYF
CDR3nt: TGCAGCGCTCTAGGGACCTACGAGCAGTACTTC
abundance: -
d_gene: -
v_gene: TRBV29-1
j_gene: TRBJ2-7

CDR3aa: CASSPGRGHNEQFF
CDR3nt: TGTGCCAGCTCACCCGGACGGGGCCACAATGAGCAGTTCTTC
abundance: -
d_gene: -
v_gene: TRBV18
j_gene: TRBJ2-1

CDR3aa: CASSVEPEPKNIQYF
CDR3nt: TGTGCCAGCAGCGTAGAACCGGAACCTAAAAACATTCAGTACTTC
abundance: -
d_gene: -
v_gene: TRBV9
j_gene: TRBJ2-4

CDR3aa: CASSPGQGYYEQYF
CDR3nt: TGTGCCAGCAGCCCGGGACAGGGATACTACGAGCAGTACTTC
abundance: -
d_gene: TRBD1
v_gene: TRBV11-2
j_gene: TRBJ2-7

CDR3aa: CASSISSVTYGYTF
CDR3nt: TGTGCCAGTAGTATTTCCTCGGTGACCTATGGCTACACCTTC
abundance: -
d_gene: -
v_gene: TRBV19
j_gene: TRBJ1-2

CDR3aa: CASSERTSTDTQYF
CDR3nt: TGTGCCAGCAGTGAGCGGACTAGCACAGATACGCAGTATTTT
abundance: once
d_gene: -
v_gene: TRBV28
j_gene: TRBJ2-3

CDR3aa: CASSLYDGQPQHF
CDR3nt: TGTGCCAGCAGTTTATACGACGGACAGCCCCAGCATTTT
abundance: once
d_gene: -
v_gene: TRBV28
j_gene: TRBJ1-5

CDR3aa: CASSSRGPYEQYF
CDR3nt: TGTGCCAGCAGTTCCAGGGGGCCCTACGAGCAGTACTTC
abundance: -
d_gene: TRBD1
v_gene: TRBV27
j_gene: TRBJ2-7

CDR3aa: CASSRDSLLSGNTIYF
CDR3nt: TGTGCCAGCAGCCGAGACAGCCTCCTCTCTGGAAACACCATATATTTT
abundance: -
d_gene: -
v_gene: TRBV5-6
j_gene: TRBJ1-3

CDR3aa: CAWGDGIETEAFF
CDR3nt: TGTGCCTGGGGCGATGGGATAGAGACTGAAGCTTTCTTT
abundance: -
d_gene: -
v_gene: TRBV30
j_gene: TRBJ1-1

CDR3aa: CASIETGGSPGANVLTF
CDR3nt: TGCGCCAGCATAGAGACAGGGGGCTCCCCTGGGGCCAACGTCCTGACTTTC
abundance: -
d_gene: TRBD1
v_gene: TRBV5-1
j_gene: TRBJ2-6

CDR3aa: CATRLDGANVLTF
CDR3nt: TGTGCCACCCGACTGGATGGGGCCAACGTCCTGACTTTC
abundance: -
d_gene: -
v_gene: TRBV6-1
j_gene: TRBJ2-6

CDR3aa: CASSLQGAYEQYF
CDR3nt: TGTGCCAGCAGTTTACAGGGGGCCTACGAGCAGTACTTC
abundance: once
d_gene: TRBD1
v_gene: TRBV6-9
j_gene: TRBJ2-7

CDR3aa: CASSLPGTNTEAFF
CDR3nt: TGTGCCAGCAGTTTACCCGGCACGAACACTGAAGCTTTCTTT
abundance: -
d_gene: -
v_gene: TRBV27
j_gene: TRBJ1-1

CDR3aa: CASSETGMGKNIQYF
CDR3nt: TGTGCCAGCAGCGAGACAGGGATGGGCAAAAACATTCAGTACTTC
abundance: -
d_gene: TRBD1
v_gene: TRBV6-1
j_gene: TRBJ2-4

CDR3aa: CASSQGTGNTEAFF
CDR3nt: TGTGCCAGCAGTCAAGGGACAGGTAACACTGAAGCTTTCTTT
abundance: -
d_gene: TRBD1
v_gene: TRBV6-6
j_gene: TRBJ1-1

CDR3aa: CASSHERAGENTEAFF
CDR3nt: TGCGCCAGCAGCCACGAACGGGCAGGCGAGAACACTGAAGCTTTCTTT
abundance: -
d_gene: -
v_gene: TRBV4-1
j_gene: TRBJ1-1

CDR3aa: CASSKRTSGIYEQYF
CDR3nt: TGTGCCAGCAGCAAACGGACTAGCGGGATCTACGAGCAGTACTTC
abundance: once
d_gene: -
v_gene: TRBV21-1
j_gene: TRBJ2-7

CDR3aa: CASSRDPEGELFF
CDR3nt: TGTGCCAGCAGCCGGGACCCCGAGGGGGAGCTGTTTTTT
abundance: -
d_gene: -
v_gene: TRBV7-2
j_gene: TRBJ2-2

CDR3aa: CASSQLGDSYEQYF
CDR3nt: TGTGCCAGCAGTCAATTAGGGGATTCCTACGAGCAGTACTTC
abundance: -
d_gene: -
v_gene: TRBV6-1
j_gene: TRBJ2-7

CDR3aa: CASSSAFGATNEKLFF
CDR3nt: TGTGCCAGCAGCTCAGCCTTCGGGGCAACTAATGAAAAACTGTTTTTT
abundance: -
d_gene: -
v_gene: TRBV7-2
j_gene: TRBJ1-4

CDR3aa: CASSRGQTYEQYF
CDR3nt: TGTGCCAGCAGCAGGGGACAGACCTACGAGCAGTACTTC
abundance: -
d_gene: TRBD1
v_gene: TRBV6-5
j_gene: TRBJ2-7

CDR3aa: CACHRGGGNTIYF
CDR3nt: TGTGCCTGCCACAGGGGGGGAGGAAACACCATATATTTT
abundance: -
d_gene: TRBD1
v_gene: TRBV10-3
j_gene: TRBJ1-3

CDR3aa: CASSPRGGEGYTF
CDR3nt: TGTGCCAGTAGCCCACGTGGGGGTGAGGGCTACACCTTC
abundance: -
d_gene: -
v_gene: TRBV19
j_gene: TRBJ1-2

CDR3aa: CASSLWGQPQHF
CDR3nt: TGTGCCAGCAGTTTATGGGGTCAGCCCCAGCATTTT
abundance: -
d_gene: -
v_gene: TRBV28
j_gene: TRBJ1-5

CDR3aa: CASSQRMYTEAFF
CDR3nt: TGCGCCAGCAGCCAAAGAATGTACACTGAAGCTTTCTTT
abundance: few
d_gene: -
v_gene: TRBV4-1
j_gene: TRBJ1-1

CDR3aa: CASSYLPEQGVDGYTF
CDR3nt: TGCGCCAGCAGCTACCTGCCCGAACAGGGGGTAGATGGCTACACCTTC
abundance: -
d_gene: TRBD1
v_gene: TRBV5-1
j_gene: TRBJ1-2

CDR3aa: CASSVSGTAGEQYF
CDR3nt: TGCGCCAGCAGCGTATCCGGGACGGCTGGCGAGCAGTACTTC
abundance: -
d_gene: -
v_gene: TRBV5-1
j_gene: TRBJ2-7

CDR3aa: CAISEAGDETQYF
CDR3nt: TGTGCCATCAGTGAGGCGGGAGACGAGACCCAGTACTTC
abundance: -
d_gene: TRBD2
v_gene: TRBV10-3
j_gene: TRBJ2-5

CDR3aa: CASSMASGAYEQYF
CDR3nt: TGTGCCAGTAGTATGGCTAGCGGGGCCTACGAGCAGTACTTC
abundance: once
d_gene: TRBD2
v_gene: TRBV19
j_gene: TRBJ2-7

CDR3aa: CASSWARVTTGELFF
CDR3nt: TGTGCCAGCAGTTGGGCCAGGGTAACCACCGGGGAGCTGTTTTTT
abundance: -
d_gene: -
v_gene: TRBV28
j_gene: TRBJ2-2

CDR3aa: CASSDCYRDRRSYEQYF
CDR3nt: TGTGCCAGCAGTGACTGTTACCGGGACAGGCGGTCCTACGAGCAGTACTTC
abundance: -
d_gene: TRBD1
v_gene: TRBV6-4
j_gene: TRBJ2-7

CDR3aa: CASSTEGQRNQPQHF
CDR3nt: TGTGCCAGCAGCACAGAAGGACAGAGAAATCAGCCCCAGCATTTT
abundance: -
d_gene: -
v_gene: TRBV9
j_gene: TRBJ1-5

CDR3aa: CASSLDRGNQETQYF
CDR3nt: TGCGCCAGCAGCTTGGATAGGGGAAACCAAGAGACCCAGTACTTC
abundance: -
d_gene: -
v_gene: TRBV5-1
j_gene: TRBJ2-5

CDR3aa: CASSRTGQETQYF
CDR3nt: TGTGCCAGCAGTAGGACAGGACAAGAGACCCAGTACTTC
abundance: -
d_gene: TRBD1
v_gene: TRBV6-5
j_gene: TRBJ2-5

CDR3aa: CASSLVPGGGEQYF
CDR3nt: TGCGCCAGCAGCTTGGTACCAGGGGGAGGCGAGCAGTACTTC
abundance: -
d_gene: -
v_gene: TRBV5-1
j_gene: TRBJ2-7

CDR3aa: CASSVGTSGTDIQYF
CDR3nt: TGTGCCAGCAGCGTAGGGACTAGCGGGACAGACATTCAGTACTTC
abundance: -
d_gene: TRBD2
v_gene: TRBV9
j_gene: TRBJ2-4

CDR3aa: CASSEGTGFYGYTF
CDR3nt: TGTGCCAGCTCAGAAGGGACAGGGTTCTATGGCTACACCTTC
abundance: -
d_gene: TRBD1
v_gene: TRBV18
j_gene: TRBJ1-2

CDR3aa: CASSFTGGSDYGYTF
CDR3nt: TGTGCCAGCAGCTTTACAGGGGGAAGTGACTATGGCTACACCTTC
abundance: -
d_gene: TRBD1
v_gene: TRBV7-2
j_gene: TRBJ1-2

CDR3aa: CASSLGLAGVDTQYF
CDR3nt: TGCGCCAGCAGCTTGGGACTAGCGGGAGTGGATACGCAGTATTTT
abundance: once
d_gene: TRBD2
v_gene: TRBV5-1
j_gene: TRBJ2-3

CDR3aa: CASSSRDFDTGELFF
CDR3nt: TGTGCCAGCAGCTCCCGGGACTTTGACACCGGGGAGCTGTTTTTT
abundance: -
d_gene: -
v_gene: TRBV7-9
j_gene: TRBJ2-2

CDR3aa: CASSLDIQGSGNTIYF
CDR3nt: TGTGCCAGCAGTTTGGACATCCAGGGCTCTGGAAACACCATATATTTT
abundance: -
d_gene: -
v_gene: TRBV28
j_gene: TRBJ1-3

CDR3aa: CAWSHTGTHYYEQYF
CDR3nt: TGTGCCTGGAGCCATACCGGGACACACTACTACGAGCAGTACTTC
abundance: -
d_gene: -
v_gene: TRBV30
j_gene: TRBJ2-7